A single sample gave rise to the 20 T cell receptor beta chains below, sequenced in a study of cytomegalovirus exposure and HLA in healthy donors. The PCR made use of 60 Vbeta and 13 Jbeta primers. TCRdb's copy holds only in-frame clones and misses some; the assay was immunoSEQ multiplex PCR. The sample table includes about 160,000 clones. Sequenced: PBMCs. These receptors came from a man aged 25-40 years in good health and CMV-seronegative.

The rearrangement joins TRBV27 to TRBJ2-6; 9 bases are a match to TRBD1. Trimming at V came to 6 bases and at J to 0 bases, leaving 6 bases not matched to a gene. The CDR3 totals 17 residues. Per germline, CDR1 MNHEY and CDR2 SMNVEV (reference sequence). The DNA for the CDR3 is TGTGCCAGCAGGGCGGACAGGGGAAGCTCTGGGGCCAACGTCCTGACTTTC. It encodes CASRADRGSSGANVLTF.

In the case of this clone: The same CDR3 also results from other DNA sequences found in this sample. The CDR3 reads CASTGGGTEAFF. Written as DNA, the CDR3 is TGTGCCAGCACGGGGGGTGGCACTGAAGCTTTCTTT. This chain links TRBV2 with TRBJ1-1; weak D call: TRBD1 (5 bases). V lost 7 bases, J lost 4 bases, and 10 bases lay in between. This CDR3 has 12 residues. CDR1 and CDR2 (germline): SNHLY, FYNNEI.

The chain has TRBV15 and TRBJ1-1; D is ambiguous. Per germline, CDR1 LNHNV and CDR2 YYDKDF (reference sequence). V lost 1 base and J lost 7, with 7 bases in between. This CDR3 spans 12 amino acids. CDR3 in amino acids: CATSRGRDEAFF. The DNA of the CDR3 is TGTGCCACCAGCAGAGGCCGAGATGAAGCTTTCTTT. Together with reference TRBV15 and TRBJ1-1, the CDR3 gives the full variable domain: DAMVIQNPRYQVTQFGKPVTLSCSQTLNHNVMYWYQQKSSQAPKLLFHYYDKDFNNEADTPDNFQSRRPNTSFCFLDIRSPGLGDTAMYLCATSRGRDEAFFGQGTRLTVV.

V gene TRBV5-1 combines with J gene TRBJ1-5; D is undetermined. V was cut by 4 bases and J by 6 bases, with 17 bases left in between. The CDR3 covers 15 residues. The germline CDR1 and CDR2 sequences are SGHRS and YFSETQ. CDR3 in amino acids: CASSLGEYYGQPQHF. CDR3 nucleotides: TGCGCCAGCAGCCTCGGAGAATATTACGGTCAGCCCCAGCATTTT.

CDR3 sequence: CASSPYGAQRGENEQFF. DNA for the CDR3: TGTGCCAGCAGTCCCTATGGGGCACAACGCGGGGAGAATGAGCAGTTCTTC. The chain is built from TRBV6-8 and TRBJ2-1; weak D call: TRBD2 (6 bases). V gave up 5 bases and J gave up 7 bases, with 24 bases separating them. Germline V gene lookup returns CDR1 MNHGY and CDR2 SAAAGT. There are 17 residues in the CDR3.

The V gene is TRBV7-3, the J gene TRBJ2-7; possibly TRBD1 for D (6 bases). This CDR3 has 13 amino acids. Looked up from germline, CDR1 is SGHTA and CDR2 is FQGTGA. V gave up 5 bases and J gave up 6 bases, with 14 bases separating them. The CDR3 protein is CASSRQQGAEQYF. CDR3 bases: TGTGCCAGCAGCCGACAACAGGGAGCCGAGCAGTACTTC.

V is TRBV5-4 and J is TRBJ1-2, with D perhaps TRBD1 (6 bases). The V end was cut by 4 bases, the J end by 8 bases, with 15 bases between. From germline, CDR1 is SGHNT and CDR2 YYREEE (reference sequence). There are 13 residues in the CDR3. The CDR3 sequence is CASSPQGGGGYTF. CDR3 bases: TGTGCCAGCAGCCCGCAGGGAGGGGGAGGCTACACCTTC.

The chain links TRBV14 to TRBJ2-2; D may be TRBD2 (6 bases). The CDR3 spans 15 residues. The V end lost 4 bases, the J end lost 4 bases, and 13 bases lay between the germline ends. In germline, CDR1 is SGHDN, CDR2 FVKESK. CDR3 sequence: CASSPPGGRTGELFF. CDR3 nucleotides: TGTGCCAGCAGCCCACCCGGGGGACGCACCGGGGAGCTGTTTTTT.

The chain links TRBV6-1 to TRBJ2-2, with a weak D call TRBD2 (5 bases). V was cut by 8 bases and J by 2 bases, with 15 bases left in between. The CDR3 runs to 15 residues. Germline values: CDR1 MNHNS, CDR2 SASEGT. In DNA, the CDR3 is TGTGCCAGCCGTACTAGACACCTAAACACCGGGGAGCTGTTTTTT. This encodes CASRTRHLNTGELFF.

CDR3 DNA sequence: TGTGCCAGCAGTAGGACTAGCGGCTACAATGAGCAGTTCTTC. This encodes CASSRTSGYNEQFF. The chain links TRBV6-4 to TRBJ2-1, with 10 nucleotides matching TRBD2. V gave up 5 bases and J gave up 3 bases; unmatched junction bases: 1. Per the germline V gene, CDR1 is MRHNA and CDR2 is SNTAGT. The length of the CDR3 is 14 residues.

This sequence joins TRBV25-1 and TRBJ1-5; D gene uncertain. Looked up from germline, CDR1 is MGHDK and CDR2 is SYGVNS. The CDR3 extends over 14 amino acids. Deletions cut 3 bases from V and 5 bases from J, with 11 bases between. CDR3 loop: CASSEPGPYQPQHF. The CDR3 nucleotides are TGTGCCAGCAGTGAGCCGGGTCCCTATCAGCCCCAGCATTTT.

About this clone: Within the sample, other DNA sequences also encode this same CDR3. This chain connects TRBV5-5 to TRBJ1-1; the match to TRBD1 covers 7 bases. CDR1 and CDR2 from the germline V gene are SGHKS and YYEKEE (reference sequence). The CDR3 sequence is 14 residues long. J lost 5 bases, V lost 1 base, and 5 bases had no gene match. CDR3: CASSLRQGGTEAFF. CDR3 nucleotides: TGTGCCAGCAGCTTGCGACAGGGTGGGACTGAAGCTTTCTTT.

CDR3 protein: CASRPREVLDEQFF. The DNA of the CDR3 is TGCGCCAGCAGACCCCGGGAGGTCCTGGATGAGCAGTTCTTC. The chain carries TRBV4-1 and TRBJ2-1, with 7 bases identical to TRBD2. The V segment lost 6 bases and the J segment 8 bases; nucleotides outside the gene matches: 10. The germline V gene has CDR1 MGHRA and CDR2 YSYEKL. The CDR3 has 14 residues.

V usage is TRBV7-2 and J usage is TRBJ2-3; D remains unclear. The CDR3 length is 14 residues. Trimming stripped 8 bases from V and 1 base from J, with 13 bases between. Germline-derived CDR1 and CDR2 are SGHTA and FQGNSA. The CDR3 is CASRTRLGTDTQYF. CDR3 coding DNA: TGTGCCAGCCGAACCCGACTGGGCACAGATACGCAGTATTTT.

The V call is TRBV11-2, the J call TRBJ2-5; possibly TRBD2 for D (6 bases). Trimming left V 2 bases short and J 5 bases short, with 9 bases between. The CDR3 is 13 residues long. The germline CDR1 and CDR2 sequences are SGHAT and FQNNGV. CDR3 in amino acids: CASSLRGRETQYF. The CDR3 DNA reads as TGTGCCAGCAGCTTACGGGGGAGGGAGACCCAGTACTTC.

CDR3 bases: TGTGCCAGCAGTTTGGGACTAGCGCGCACAGATACGCAGTATTTT. Translated, it gives CASSLGLARTDTQYF. The rearrangement joins TRBV27 to TRBJ2-3; TRBD2 agrees at 10 bases. Trimming cost V 3 bases and J 1 base; bases outside gene matches: 1. The CDR3 is 15 residues long. Germline V CDR1 and CDR2: MNHEY, SMNVEV (reference sequence).

The CDR3 coding sequence is TGCGCCAGCAGCTTGGACGGTGCTAACTATGGCTACACCTTC. Translated, it gives CASSLDGANYGYTF. The chain combines TRBV5-1 with TRBJ1-2; D is unclear. Germline CDR1 SGHRS, CDR2 YFSETQ. CDR3 size: 14 residues. Deletions cut 0 bases from V and 0 bases from J, with 6 bases between.

The CDR3 here is CASTERGVTEAFF. CDR3 coding DNA: TGTGCCAGCACCGAACGGGGGGTCACTGAAGCTTTCTTT. The rearrangement links TRBV6-6 to TRBJ1-1; D may be TRBD1 (5 bases). Trimming took off 7 bases at V and 4 bases at J, with 13 bases between the two ends. The CDR3 covers 13 residues. Germline-derived CDR1 and CDR2 are MNHNY and SVGAGI (reference sequence).

The chain employs TRBV28 and TRBJ1-5, with TRBD1 as a possible D gene (5 bases). The germline V gene encodes CDR1 MDHEN and CDR2 SYDVKM. V dropped 5 bases and J dropped 7 bases, with 6 bases sitting between them. This CDR3 is built from 11 residues. This CDR3 reads CASSQGQPQHF. CDR3 DNA sequence: TGTGCCAGCAGTCAGGGCCAGCCCCAGCATTTT.

The chain couples TRBV18 to TRBJ2-3, with 8 bases matching TRBD2. The CDR3 totals 13 residues. Germline CDR1 and CDR2: KGHSH and LQKENI. With 7 bases clipped from V and 2 bases from J, the junction kept 2 bases outside the gene matches. The CDR3: CASFSGNTDTQYF. Here the CDR3 DNA reads TGTGCCAGCTTTAGCGGGAACACAGATACGCAGTATTTT.